This T cell receptor beta chain was observed in a study of control samples from healthy donors and cancer patients. TCRdb's table, derived via immunoSEQ multiplex PCR, lists solely in-frame clones and lacks some. This table has some 74,000 clones, 94% appearing once. Trimming left V 0 bases short and J 1 base short, with 24 bases between. CDR3 length: 20 amino acids. Germline CDR1 MDHEN, CDR2 SYDVKM. Sequenced: blood. The sequence was obtained from a woman aged 25-40 years in good health. The rearrangement joins TRBV28 to TRBJ1-2, with D maybe TRBD1 (6 bases). The CDR3 DNA reads TGTGCCAGCAGTTTATGGGGCCTAGGACAGACCATACAAGTTAACTATGGCTACACCTTC. Translated, it gives CASSLWGLGQTIQVNYGYTF.